Below, 14 T cell receptor beta chains from the same sample are listed, as sequenced in a study of blood T cell repertoires in COVID-19. Repertoires were generated with immunoSEQ multiplex PCR, while TCRdb's copy carries only in-frame clones and drops some. The sample lists 200,000 to 250,000 clones, roughly 76% occurring once. Sequenced: peripheral blood. The receptors here all came from an elderly woman with COVID-19, enrolled during active disease.

This clone was counted only a few times. V is TRBV11-2 and J is TRBJ2-5, with 11 bases matching TRBD1. This CDR3 is 18 amino acids long. Germline CDR1 reads SGHAT; CDR2 reads FQNNGV. V lost 5 bases to trimming and J lost 4 bases; unmatched junction nucleotides: 15. This CDR3 is CASSPQGQGVPIRETQYF. The DNA of the CDR3 is TGTGCCAGCAGCCCGCAGGGACAGGGGGTCCCAATAAGAGAGACCCAGTACTTC.

The V gene is TRBV13, the J gene TRBJ1-1; 7 nucleotides agree with TRBD1. V shed 3 bases, J shed 1 base, and the junction held 11 bases outside the gene matches. The CDR3 is 17 amino acids. Germline V lookup: CDR1 PRHDT, CDR2 FYEKMQ (reference sequence). The CDR3 DNA reads as TGTGCCAGCAGCTTTAGGGGGCCCCTTGGCTGGAACACTGAAGCTTTCTTT. Its translation is CASSFRGPLGWNTEAFF.

There are a few counts of this clone. The chain employs TRBV7-2 and TRBJ2-2; the match to TRBD1 covers 8 bases. The CDR3 extends over 14 amino acids. Losses at the gene ends were 5 bases for V and 6 bases for J; bases not matched to a gene: 5. Germline V gives CDR1 SGHTA, CDR2 FQGNSA. As DNA, the CDR3 is TGTGCCAGCAGCAGTACAGGGGGTCCCGGGGAGCTGTTTTTT. Its protein is CASSSTGGPGELFF. The variable domain in full, completed from reference TRBV7-2 and TRBJ2-2, reads GAGVSQSPSNKVTEKGKDVELRCDPISGHTALYWYRQSLGQGLEFLIYFQGNSAPDKSGLPSDRFSAERTGGSVSTLTIQRTQQEDSAVYLCASSSTGGPGELFFGEGSRLTVL.

The V call is TRBV28, the J call TRBJ2-3; D is perhaps TRBD1 (5 bases). The CDR3 is made up of 14 amino acids. Germline V CDR1 and CDR2: MDHEN, SYDVKM. Trimming stripped 5 bases from V and 0 bases from J, with 9 bases between. CDR3 residues: CASSKTASTDTQYF. The DNA of the CDR3 is TGTGCCAGCAGTAAGACAGCTAGCACAGATACGCAGTATTTT.

J is TRBJ2-7 and V is TRBV5-1; the D gene is possibly TRBD1 (6 bases). Germline V CDR1 and CDR2: SGHRS, YFSETQ. Trimming took off 0 bases at V and 0 bases at J, with 10 bases between the two ends. This CDR3 has 15 residues. The CDR3: CASSLGQASSYEQYF. The CDR3 region has the DNA TGCGCCAGCAGCTTGGGACAGGCGAGCTCCTACGAGCAGTACTTC. The variable domain in full, with the rest retrieved from reference TRBV5-1 and TRBJ2-7, is KAGVTQTPRYLIKTRGQQVTLSCSPISGHRSVSWYQQTPGQGLQFLFEYFSETQRNKGNFPGRFSGRQFSNSRSEMNVSTLELGDSALYLCASSLGQASSYEQYFGPGTRLTVT.

The rearrangement links TRBV7-8 to TRBJ2-1; 11 nucleotides agree with TRBD2. The CDR3 spans 16 residues. Trimming cost V 1 base and J 7 bases; bases outside gene matches: 6. Germline lookup yields CDR1 SGHVS and CDR2 FQNEAQ. The CDR3 sequence is CASSLVSGGARNEQFF. The DNA for the CDR3 is TGTGCCAGCAGCTTAGTTAGCGGGGGGGCCCGGAATGAGCAGTTCTTC.

This chain joins TRBV5-1 and TRBJ1-1; D gene ambiguous. This CDR3 region has 16 residues. Between the trimmed V and J ends, which lost 0 bases and 0 bases, there was a span of 12 bases. CDR1 and CDR2 (germline): SGHRS, YFSETQ. CDR3 coding DNA: TGCGCCAGCAGCTTGGTTTGGCGGGGAATGAACACTGAAGCTTTCTTT. Its translation is CASSLVWRGMNTEAFF.

CDR3 protein: CASSFGDRDEKLFF. The DNA for the CDR3 is TGCGCCAGCAGCTTCGGGGACAGGGACGAAAAACTGTTTTTT. The chain recombines TRBV5-1 with TRBJ1-4; 9 nucleotides line up with TRBD1. Germline V gives CDR1 SGHRS, CDR2 YFSETQ. The V gene end was trimmed by 2 bases and the J gene end by 8 bases; junction bases not matched to a gene: 4. This CDR3 has 14 residues.

The V and J genes are TRBV18 and TRBJ2-1; 12 positions agree with TRBD2. V lost 4 bases to trimming and J lost 5 bases; unmatched junction nucleotides: 3. This CDR3 has 15 residues. Germline V CDR1 and CDR2: KGHSH, LQKENI. CDR3 sequence (DNA): TGTGCCAGCTCACGCTCTAGCGGGGGGGACAATGAGCAGTTCTTC. Amino acids: CASSRSSGGDNEQFF.

The V and J genes are TRBV9 and TRBJ2-1; D unclear. From germline, CDR1 is SGDLS and CDR2 YYNGEE. V was trimmed by 3 bases and J by 4 bases, leaving 14 bases between them. The CDR3 covers 15 residues. Here the CDR3 DNA reads TGTGCCAGCAGCGCCACTCTGGCGGCTTACAATGAGCAGTTCTTC. Its translation: CASSATLAAYNEQFF.

DNA of the CDR3: TGTGCCAGCAGCCCACGACAGGGAGTGACAGATACGCAGTATTTT. This encodes CASSPRQGVTDTQYF. V gene TRBV11-1 combines with J gene TRBJ2-3; 7 bases align to TRBD1. CDR1 and CDR2 (germline): SGHAT, FQDESV (reference sequence). This CDR3 is built from 15 residues. Trimming removed 5 bases from V and 3 bases from J; junction bases left unmatched: 8.

This chain uses TRBV23-1 with TRBJ1-2, with TRBD1 identical over 9 bases. TRBV23-1 is reported as an ORF; its role is uncertain. This CDR3 comprises 15 residues. J was trimmed by 4 bases and V by 2 bases; bases with no gene match: 5. CDR3: CASSQATGGGYGYTF. In nucleotides, the CDR3 is TGCGCCAGCAGTCAAGCTACAGGGGGCGGCTATGGCTACACCTTC.

The chain recombines TRBV30 with TRBJ2-5, with 9 bases lining up with TRBD2. V was clipped by 3 bases and J by 10 bases; unmatched bases: 9. The germline gives CDR1 GTSNPN, CDR2 SVGIG (reference sequence). The CDR3 is 13 amino acids. CDR3 in amino acids: CAWRAAGGGVQYF. The CDR3 bases are TGTGCCTGGAGAGCGGCGGGAGGGGGGGTCCAGTACTTC.

The chain links TRBV7-2 to TRBJ2-7; 9 nucleotides align to TRBD1. The V gene's germline CDR1 is SGHTA and CDR2 FQGNSA. This CDR3 contains 15 residues. The junction had 5 bases not matched to a gene; V was cut back by 1 base and J by 4 bases. The CDR3 sequence: CASSLGGTGTYEQYF. The CDR3 DNA follows: TGTGCCAGCAGCTTAGGGGGGACAGGGACTTACGAGCAGTACTTC.